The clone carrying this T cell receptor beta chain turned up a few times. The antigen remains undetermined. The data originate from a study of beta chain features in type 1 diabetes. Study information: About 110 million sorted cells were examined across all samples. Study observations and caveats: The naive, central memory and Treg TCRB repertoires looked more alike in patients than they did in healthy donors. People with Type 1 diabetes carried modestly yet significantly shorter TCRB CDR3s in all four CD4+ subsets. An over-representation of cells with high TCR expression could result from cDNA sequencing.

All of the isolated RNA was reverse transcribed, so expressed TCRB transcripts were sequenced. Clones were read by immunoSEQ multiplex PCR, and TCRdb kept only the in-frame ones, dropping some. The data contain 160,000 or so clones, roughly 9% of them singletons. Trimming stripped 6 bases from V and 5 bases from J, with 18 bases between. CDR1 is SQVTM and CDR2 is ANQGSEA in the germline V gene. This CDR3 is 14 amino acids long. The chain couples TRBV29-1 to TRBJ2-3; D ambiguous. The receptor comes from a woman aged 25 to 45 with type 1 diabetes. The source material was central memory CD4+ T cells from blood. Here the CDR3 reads CSVVGGGYIDTQYF. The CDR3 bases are TGCAGCGTGGTAGGTGGCGGTTACATAGATACGCAGTATTTT.